One sample yielded the 3 T cell receptor beta chains listed below, sequenced in a study of T cells in Graves' hyperthyroidism and ophthalmopathy. Template material for amplifying TCR beta CDR3 regions consisted of RNA transcripts. First-round RT-PCR of the TCR CDR3 relied on the HTBI primer set. TCRdb recomputed calls from the multiplex PCR reads with MiXCR, one row per CDR3 protein. The repertoire holds approximately 370,000 distinct CDR3 sequences, more than 13% seen once, with less than 35% in the top ten. Material: blood. Receptors were obtained from a young woman with Graves' hyperthyroidism.

This clonotype was seen repeatedly, ten times or more. The V and J genes are TRBV11-2 and TRBJ2-5; maybe TRBD2 (6 bases). The CDR3 is 14 amino acids. Germline V gives CDR1 SGHAT, CDR2 FQNNGV. V dropped 2 bases and J dropped 5 bases, with 12 bases sitting between them. CDR3 loop: CASSLRGRFETQYF. CDR3 sequence (DNA): TGTGCCAGCAGCTTACGAGGGAGGTTCGAGACCCAGTACTTC.

This clonotype showed up many times. This chain joins TRBV3-1 and TRBJ1-2; tentative D call: TRBD1 (5 bases). V dropped 3 bases and J dropped 3 bases, with 14 bases sitting between them. CDR1 LGHDT and CDR2 YNNKEL come from the germline V gene (reference sequence). The CDR3 loop spans 15 amino acids. Here the CDR3 reads CASSHSASGDYGYTF. Here the CDR3 DNA reads TGTGCCAGCAGCCATTCGGCTTCGGGGGACTATGGCTACACCTTC.

The chain employs TRBV7-9 and TRBJ2-2; D possibly matches TRBD1 or TRBD2 (5 bases each). In germline, CDR1 is SEHNR, CDR2 FQNEAQ (reference sequence). Trimming pared 6 bases from V and 5 bases from J, leaving 19 bases between. The CDR3 extends over 16 amino acids. For the CDR3, the DNA is TGTGCCAGCAGAACGACATTTAGAGGGGTAACCGGGGAGCTGTTTTTT. It is translated as CASRTTFRGVTGELFF.